This T cell receptor (beta chain) stems from a study of blood T cell repertoires in COVID-19. Study information: Whether acute or convalescent, the COVID-19 samples came from the United States, Italy and Spain.

Here immunoSEQ multiplex PCR was the method, and the copy in TCRdb shows in-frame clones only, minus some. The sample records about 110,000 clones, 65% to 90% being singletons. The CDR3 runs to 12 residues. Trimming left V 7 bases short and J 3 bases short, with 13 bases between. The germline V gene has CDR1 SQVTM and CDR2 ANQGSEA. The clonotype was recovered from a woman aged 80 or over with active or convalescent COVID-19. The sequencing sample was made of peripheral blood. This chain connects TRBV29-1 to TRBJ2-7; no reliable D call. CDR3 in DNA: TGCAGCGCCCAAGAGGTCGACTACGAGCAGTACTTC. It codes for CSAQEVDYEQYF.